This is a list of T cell receptor beta chains from one sample in a study of blood T cell repertoires in COVID-19. This table comes from immunoSEQ multiplex PCR, and its TCRdb copy is limited to in-frame clones, with some not included. Altogether some 100,000 clones are present, about 89% being singletons, with the ten largest covering about a tenth. The specimen was peripheral blood. These TCRs come from a man aged 50 or older with acute or convalescent COVID-19. The CDR3 runs from the conserved cysteine through the conserved F or W. The D gene is left open where the match is weak. Size is stated for part of the rows, as once, few or many counts, or as a class when the clone is expanded.

D: TRBD2; V: TRBV2; J: TRBJ2-7; size: few; DNA: TGTGCCAGCTGTCAGTCCAGGGGACTAGGGTACGAGCAGTACTTC; CDR3: CASCQSRGLGYEQYF
D: .; V: TRBV27; J: TRBJ2-2; size: .; DNA: TGTGCCAGCAACTACAAACTGAACACCGGGGAGCTGTTTTTT; CDR3: CASNYKLNTGELFF
D: .; V: TRBV10-2; J: TRBJ2-1; size: .; DNA: TGCGCCAGCAGTGAGGGACAGAACCTATATAATGAGCAGTTCTTC; CDR3: CASSEGQNLYNEQFF
D: .; V: TRBV15; J: TRBJ2-2; size: .; DNA: TGTGCCACCAGCAGAGATCACGGGGAGCTGTTTTTT; CDR3: CATSRDHGELFF
D: TRBD1; V: TRBV6-6; J: TRBJ1-1; size: .; DNA: TGTGCCAGCAGGTACGACAGGGTAGCTGAAGCTTTCTTT; CDR3: CASRYDRVAEAFF
D: .; V: TRBV29-1; J: TRBJ2-1; size: .; DNA: TGCAGCGCGGGAGATACCAGATACGAGCAGTTCTTC; CDR3: CSAGDTRYEQFF
D: .; V: TRBV3-1/TRBV3-2; J: TRBJ2-5; size: .; DNA: TGTGCCACCTCTCTTTTCCGCGGAGTTCAAGAGACCCAGTACTTC; CDR3: CATSLFRGVQETQYF
D: .; V: TRBV7-2; J: TRBJ2-7; size: .; DNA: TGTGCCAGCAGCTCCCGACAGACATCCTCCTACGAGCAGTACTTC; CDR3: CASSSRQTSSYEQYF
D: .; V: TRBV19; J: TRBJ1-6; size: once; DNA: TGTGCCAGTAGTGCCCCGGACAGTGTTCGACCACCCCTCCACTTT; CDR3: CASSAPDSVRPPLHF
D: TRBD1; V: TRBV11-3; J: TRBJ2-5; size: .; DNA: TGTGCCAGCAGCTTCATGGGACAGGGGGAAGAGACCCAGTACTTC; CDR3: CASSFMGQGEETQYF
D: TRBD1; V: TRBV28; J: TRBJ1-2; size: .; DNA: TGTGCCAGTCTCGACAGGGGGAACTATGGCTACACCTTC; CDR3: CASLDRGNYGYTF
D: .; V: TRBV18; J: TRBJ2-2; size: .; DNA: TGTGCCAGCTCACCACGGGAGCTAAACACCGGGGAGCTGTTTTTT; CDR3: CASSPRELNTGELFF
D: .; V: TRBV5-1; J: TRBJ2-2; size: few; DNA: TGCGCCAGCAGTGTAGGGGACACCGGGGAGCTGTTTTTT; CDR3: CASSVGDTGELFF
D: .; V: TRBV3-1/TRBV3-2; J: TRBJ2-5; size: .; DNA: TGTGCCAGCAGCCAAGTGAGGCGGGTAGGGGAGACCCAGTACTTC; CDR3: CASSQVRRVGETQYF
D: TRBD2; V: TRBV19; J: TRBJ2-5; size: .; DNA: TGTGCCAGTAGTATAGCTCCTAGCGGGAGCCAGAAGACCCAGTACTTC; CDR3: CASSIAPSGSQKTQYF
D: TRBD1; V: TRBV11-3; J: TRBJ2-5; size: .; DNA: TGTGCCAGCAGCGTCAGAGGACAGGGACAAGAGACCCAGTACTTC; CDR3: CASSVRGQGQETQYF
D: TRBD1; V: TRBV5-1; J: TRBJ1-2; size: .; DNA: TGCGCCAGCGCCGTGGGACAGCCAGTTGTTGGCTACACCTTC; CDR3: CASAVGQPVVGYTF
D: .; V: TRBV7-3; J: TRBJ2-1; size: .; DNA: TGTGCCAGCAGCTTAAATCCCTCCACTGGGGCGGATGAGCAGTTCTTC; CDR3: CASSLNPSTGADEQFF
D: TRBD1; V: TRBV18; J: TRBJ2-2; size: .; DNA: TGTGCCAGCTCACCACCGGGACAGGGAGTTCGGGAGCTGTTTTTT; CDR3: CASSPPGQGVRELFF
D: .; V: TRBV6-5; J: TRBJ1-5; size: .; DNA: TGTGCCAGCAGTTACGCGTCAGGGATCCAGCCCCAGCATTTT; CDR3: CASSYASGIQPQHF
D: TRBD2; V: TRBV7-9; J: TRBJ2-3; size: .; DNA: TGTGCCAGCAGCACGACTAGCGGGAGAAGTGTCCCCACAGATACGCAGTATTTT; CDR3: CASSTTSGRSVPTDTQYF
D: .; V: TRBV20-1; J: TRBJ2-1; size: .; DNA: TGCAGTGCTAGTGGGACGATTGGGAGAAAGATAAACAATGAGCAGTTCTTC; CDR3: CSASGTIGRKINNEQFF
D: TRBD2; V: TRBV2; J: TRBJ2-2; size: .; DNA: TGTGCCAGCAGCGGACTAGCGGAAAACACCGGGGAGCTGTTTTTT; CDR3: CASSGLAENTGELFF
D: TRBD1; V: TRBV6-5; J: TRBJ1-1; size: .; DNA: TGTGCCAGCAGTTCCAACAGGGGTCGGAACACTGAAGCTTTCTTT; CDR3: CASSSNRGRNTEAFF
D: TRBD1; V: TRBV12-3/TRBV12-4; J: TRBJ1-2; size: .; DNA: TGTGCCAGCAGTTTTGAGGGGGCGCTTGGCTACACCTTC; CDR3: CASSFEGALGYTF
D: TRBD1; V: TRBV23-1; J: TRBJ1-2; size: once; DNA: TGCGCCAGCAGTCAATCTCCCGACAGGGGAAAGGATGGCTACACCTTC; CDR3: CASSQSPDRGKDGYTF
D: TRBD1; V: TRBV11-3; J: TRBJ2-7; size: .; DNA: TGTGCCAGCAGCCTAGAAGGGACAGGTCCTTCCTACGAGCAGTACTTC; CDR3: CASSLEGTGPSYEQYF
D: .; V: TRBV12-3/TRBV12-4; J: TRBJ1-1; size: .; DNA: TGTGCCAGCAGCGGTCTAGGGGCGGCTGAAGCTTTCTTT; CDR3: CASSGLGAAEAFF
D: .; V: TRBV19; J: TRBJ1-2; size: .; DNA: TGTGCCAGTAGTCCTACCAACTATGGCTACACCTTC; CDR3: CASSPTNYGYTF
D: TRBD2; V: TRBV6-2/TRBV6-3; J: TRBJ2-1; size: .; DNA: TGTGCCAGCAGTTACGGAACTAGCGGCTACAATGAGCAGTTCTTC; CDR3: CASSYGTSGYNEQFF
D: .; V: TRBV21-1; J: TRBJ2-2; size: .; DNA: TGTGCCAGCAGCCCCGGGACAGGGTTTCGTGTCACCGGGGAGCTGTTTTTT; CDR3: CASSPGTGFRVTGELFF
D: .; V: TRBV3-1/TRBV3-2; J: TRBJ1-4; size: .; DNA: TGTGCCAGCAGCCAATATAACAGCTTCGGTGAAAAACTGTTTTTT; CDR3: CASSQYNSFGEKLFF
D: TRBD1; V: TRBV7-9; J: TRBJ2-7; size: .; DNA: TGTGCCAGCAGCCCCGACAGGGGCGGGCACGAGCAGTACTTC; CDR3: CASSPDRGGHEQYF
D: TRBD2; V: TRBV19; J: TRBJ2-1; size: .; DNA: TGTGCCAGTAGCCTGGAACTAGCGGGAGGGCCGAGCTCCTACAATGAGCAGTTCTTC; CDR3: CASSLELAGGPSSYNEQFF
D: .; V: TRBV11-2; J: TRBJ2-3; size: few; DNA: TGTGCCAGCAGCCCCACCAGGGGCACAGATACGCAGTATTTT; CDR3: CASSPTRGTDTQYF
D: TRBD1; V: TRBV2; J: TRBJ1-4; size: .; DNA: TGTGCCAGCAGAGGGACAGGGTGGGAAAAACTGTTTTTT; CDR3: CASRGTGWEKLFF
D: TRBD2; V: TRBV5-4; J: TRBJ2-5; size: .; DNA: TGTGCCAGCAGCTTCAGCGGGACCCAAGAGACCCAGTACTTC; CDR3: CASSFSGTQETQYF
D: TRBD2; V: TRBV7-8; J: TRBJ2-7; size: .; DNA: TGTGCCAGCAGCTTTGGGACTAGCCGGGCGAGCGAGCAGTACTTC; CDR3: CASSFGTSRASEQYF
D: TRBD1; V: TRBV4-1; J: TRBJ2-7; size: .; DNA: TGCGCCAGCAGCCGGGCCGGACAGGGCCACTCCTACGAGCAGTACTTC; CDR3: CASSRAGQGHSYEQYF
D: .; V: TRBV24-1; J: TRBJ2-2; size: .; DNA: TGTGCCACCAGTCCACCGGGACTCCCGAACACCGGGGAGCTGTTTTTT; CDR3: CATSPPGLPNTGELFF
D: .; V: TRBV4-1; J: TRBJ1-2; size: .; DNA: TGCGCCAGCAGGACAGGCTTCGGGACCTCTTATGGCTACACCTTC; CDR3: CASRTGFGTSYGYTF
D: .; V: TRBV2; J: TRBJ2-5; size: .; DNA: TGTGCCAGCAGTGAAGATTCGGCTAGCCCGAAAGAGACCCAGTACTTC; CDR3: CASSEDSASPKETQYF
D: TRBD1; V: TRBV2; J: TRBJ1-5; size: .; DNA: TGTGCCAGCATGATGGACAGGAATCAGCCCCAGCATTTT; CDR3: CASMMDRNQPQHF
D: TRBD1; V: TRBV5-1; J: TRBJ1-2; size: .; DNA: TGCGCCAGCACCCGGGACAGGGGATATGGCTACACCTTC; CDR3: CASTRDRGYGYTF
D: TRBD1; V: TRBV6-5; J: TRBJ1-1; size: .; DNA: TGTGCCAGCAGCGCCGGACAGGGGCCTGAAGCTTTCTTT; CDR3: CASSAGQGPEAFF
D: .; V: TRBV7-9; J: TRBJ2-3; size: .; DNA: TGTGCCAGCAGCCCGTCGGTTGGCACAGATACGCAGTATTTT; CDR3: CASSPSVGTDTQYF
D: TRBD1; V: TRBV2; J: TRBJ2-2; size: once; DNA: TGTGCCAGCAGTGAGACAGGGGCGAACACCGGGGAGCTGTTTTTT; CDR3: CASSETGANTGELFF
D: .; V: TRBV5-4; J: TRBJ2-5; size: few; DNA: TGTGCCAGCAGCTTTGGGGTTAGGGGGGGCCAAGAGACCCAGTACTTC; CDR3: CASSFGVRGGQETQYF
D: .; V: TRBV14; J: TRBJ2-1; size: .; DNA: TGTGCCAGCAGCCTGACTAATGAGCAGTTCTTC; CDR3: CASSLTNEQFF
D: TRBD2; V: TRBV5-6; J: TRBJ2-2; size: .; DNA: TGTGCCAGCAGCTTGTCGCTAGCGGGGAACACCGGGGAGCTGTTTTTT; CDR3: CASSLSLAGNTGELFF
D: .; V: TRBV6-5; J: TRBJ1-1; size: .; DNA: TGTGCCAGCAGTTACAACTCCGACACTGAAGCTTTCTTT; CDR3: CASSYNSDTEAFF
D: TRBD1; V: TRBV7-3; J: TRBJ2-1; size: .; DNA: TGTGCCAGCAGCCTTGGACAGGGGCCCAATGAGCAGTTCTTC; CDR3: CASSLGQGPNEQFF
D: .; V: TRBV10-3; J: TRBJ1-5; size: .; DNA: TGTGCCATCAGTGGACAGAGCAATCAGCCCCAGCATTTT; CDR3: CAISGQSNQPQHF
D: TRBD2; V: TRBV5-1; J: TRBJ2-1; size: .; DNA: TGCGCCAGCAGCTTGGACCGCGGACTAGCGGGAGTCAATGAGCAGTTCTTC; CDR3: CASSLDRGLAGVNEQFF
D: TRBD1; V: TRBV4-1; J: TRBJ1-2; size: .; DNA: TGCGCCAGCAGCCTTAACAGGGGTAGGTCTAGCTACACCTTC; CDR3: CASSLNRGRSSYTF
D: .; V: TRBV14; J: TRBJ1-2; size: .; DNA: TGTGCCAGCAGCCGACAGTCCCCCTATGGCTACACCTTC; CDR3: CASSRQSPYGYTF
D: .; V: TRBV5-4; J: TRBJ1-1; size: .; DNA: TGTGCCAGCAGCTTGGTTTCCCCCCCGACTGAAGCTTTCTTT; CDR3: CASSLVSPPTEAFF
D: TRBD1; V: TRBV10-2; J: TRBJ1-1; size: .; DNA: TGCGCCAGCAGTGAGAAGTGGGGGACAGGGTTGTCTGAAGCTTTCTTT; CDR3: CASSEKWGTGLSEAFF
D: .; V: TRBV19; J: TRBJ1-1; size: .; DNA: TGTGCCAGTAGTATTGGGTGGGACTTTCGGACTGAAGCTTTCTTT; CDR3: CASSIGWDFRTEAFF